This entry lists 32 T cell receptor beta chains sequenced from one sample in a study of technical replicates of blood from four donors. Only in-frame clones appear in the TCRdb table, and some are missing; sequencing was by immunoSEQ multiplex PCR. The data show 90,000 or so clones, over 90% seen once. The sample was T cells isolated from PBMCs. The receptors shown here come from a human donor in good health.

The chain is built from TRBV18 and TRBJ2-1; 8 bases align to TRBD2. With 1 base clipped from V and 8 bases from J, the junction kept 10 bases outside the gene matches. The CDR3 has 16 amino acids. Germline V gene sequence: CDR1 KGHSH, CDR2 LQKENI. CDR3 region: CASSPRGDTGRDEQFF. As DNA, the CDR3 is TGTGCCAGCTCACCACGAGGGGACACCGGGAGGGATGAGCAGTTCTTC.

V gene TRBV7-2 combines with J gene TRBJ1-5; D is unclear. The CDR3 runs 13 residues. Looked up from germline, CDR1 is SGHTA and CDR2 is FQGNSA. Trimming cost V 5 bases and J 5 bases, with 10 bases left between them. The CDR3 nucleotides are TGTGCCAGCAGCCCATCAGGTGATCAGCCCCAGCATTTT. Translation gives CASSPSGDQPQHF.

The chain links TRBV9 to TRBJ2-7; 8 positions match TRBD1. Germline lookup yields CDR1 SGDLS and CDR2 YYNGEE. This CDR3 contains 16 residues. The trim removed 3 bases at V and 8 bases at J, leaving 16 bases unmatched. Written as DNA, the CDR3 is TGTGCCAGCAGCGCGCAACAGGGGGATCCTACGGGCAAGCAGTACTTC. As protein: CASSAQQGDPTGKQYF.

This rearrangement joins TRBV29-1 to TRBJ2-1; perhaps TRBD2 as D (6 bases). Germline V gene lookup returns CDR1 SQVTM and CDR2 ANQGSEA. This CDR3 has 14 residues. Trimming shortened V by 7 bases and J by 2 bases, and 15 bases separated the two germline ends. The CDR3 here is CSARLGGAYNEQFF. In DNA form, the CDR3 reads TGCAGCGCTCGCCTGGGCGGGGCCTACAATGAGCAGTTCTTC.

This clone was detected only a few times. The chain couples TRBV30 to TRBJ1-1, with D unresolved. The CDR3 is made up of 14 amino acids. Trimming cost V 0 bases and J 3 bases, with 11 bases left between them. Germline values: CDR1 GTSNPN, CDR2 SVGIG (reference sequence). The DNA of the CDR3 is TGTGCCTGGAGTGTACGATCCCGGGACACTGAAGCTTTCTTT. It encodes CAWSVRSRDTEAFF.

This clone showed up just once. The chain is built from TRBV9 and TRBJ2-1; the D is unclear. Trimming shortened V by 3 bases and J by 6 bases, and 7 bases separated the two germline ends. CDR3 length equals 12 residues. CDR1 and CDR2 from the germline V gene are SGDLS and YYNGEE. CDR3 region: CASSGSGNEQFF. The CDR3 DNA is TGTGCCAGCAGCGGATCCGGCAATGAGCAGTTCTTC.

A single count supports this clone. The CDR3 loop reads CASSVNRGGNTIYF. The CDR3 DNA is TGTGCCAGCAGCGTTAACAGGGGTGGAAACACCATATATTTT. The V call is TRBV9, the J call TRBJ1-3; the match to TRBD1 covers 7 bases. This CDR3 comprises 14 residues. From germline, CDR1 is SGDLS and CDR2 YYNGEE. The V gene end was trimmed by 2 bases and the J gene end by 3 bases; junction bases not matched to a gene: 2.

The V gene is TRBV5-6, the J gene TRBJ1-2; a weak D match, TRBD1 (5 bases). Germline CDR1 reads SGHDT; CDR2 reads YYEEEE. The CDR3 has 14 residues. Deletions cut 4 bases from V and 7 bases from J, with 17 bases between. The CDR3 nucleotides read TGTGCCAGCAGCCCGGAAACAGGAATAGGTGGCTACACCTTC. This gives the protein CASSPETGIGGYTF. Full variable domain (remainder filled in from reference TRBV5-6 and TRBJ1-2): DAGVTQSPTHLIKTRGQQVTLRCSPKSGHDTVSWYQQALGQGPQFIFQYYEEEERQRGNFPDRFSGHQFPNYSSELNVNALLLGDSALYLCASSPETGIGGYTFGSGTRLTVV.

The rearrangement uses TRBV4-1 and TRBJ2-5, with D perhaps TRBD2 (5 bases). The CDR3 is 14 residues long. Deletions cut 1 base from V and 7 bases from J, with 13 bases between. CDR1 is MGHRA, CDR2 YSYEKL, per germline. The CDR3 spells CASSQAVRAGTQYF. DNA of the CDR3: TGCGCCAGCAGCCAAGCCGTCCGCGCGGGGACCCAGTACTTC.

This rearrangement joins TRBV25-1 to TRBJ2-2, with a weak D call TRBD1 (5 bases). Germline-derived CDR1 and CDR2 are MGHDK and SYGVNS. The CDR3 spans 14 residues. Trimming cost V 3 bases and J 8 bases, with 13 bases left between them. The CDR3 loop is CASSEPGNLGELFF. The CDR3 DNA reads TGTGCCAGCAGTGAGCCAGGGAACCTAGGGGAGCTGTTTTTT.

This chain links TRBV11-3 with TRBJ2-1; 7 bases match TRBD2. There are 11 residues in the CDR3. J was trimmed by 10 bases and V by 5 bases; bases with no gene match: 2. Germline loops: CDR1 SGHNT, CDR2 YENEEA. The CDR3 DNA is TGTGCCAGCAGCATGGGACTAGAGCAGTTCTTC. Translation: CASSMGLEQFF.

This clone came up once. This rearrangement joins TRBV19 to TRBJ2-3, with 10 bases that match TRBD1. V lost 2 bases to trimming and J lost 5 bases; unmatched junction nucleotides: 10. This CDR3 comprises 17 residues. Germline V CDR1 and CDR2: LNHDA, SQIVND (reference sequence). CDR3 amino acids: CASSINPGTGVGDTQYF. Here the CDR3 DNA reads TGTGCCAGTAGTATAAACCCCGGGACAGGGGTTGGAGATACGCAGTATTTT.

This sequence joins TRBV27 and TRBJ1-5; D call uncertain. Germline CDR1 reads MNHEY; CDR2 reads SMNVEV (reference sequence). V lost 5 bases and J lost 1, with 6 bases in between. The CDR3 has 13 amino acids. The CDR3 is CASSNISNQPQHF. The CDR3 DNA follows: TGTGCCAGCAGTAATATAAGCAATCAGCCCCAGCATTTT.

The CDR3 protein is CASSPIAGGPSSTDTQYF. The CDR3 DNA sequence: TGTGCCAGCTCACCTATAGCGGGAGGGCCGAGTAGCACAGATACGCAGTATTTT. The rearrangement links TRBV18 to TRBJ2-3; 11 bases match TRBD2. The V segment lost 3 bases and the J segment 0 bases; nucleotides outside the gene matches: 8. There are 18 residues in the CDR3. Germline assignment: CDR1 KGHSH and CDR2 LQKENI.

This clone occurred once. Within the sample, other DNA sequences also encode this same CDR3. This rearrangement joins TRBV6-1 to TRBJ2-5; 7 bases agree with TRBD2. The J segment lost 5 bases and the V segment lost 0 bases, leaving 3 bases of the junction unmatched. CDR1 and CDR2 from the germline V gene are MNHNS and SASEGT. The CDR3 contains 14 residues. CDR3 loop: CASSEAGGRETQYF. As DNA, the CDR3 is TGTGCCAGCAGTGAAGCGGGAGGGCGGGAGACCCAGTACTTC.

The rearrangement uses TRBV19 and TRBJ2-7, with TRBD2 matching 8 bases. Trimming cost V 6 bases and J 2 bases; bases outside gene matches: 9. This CDR3 spans 15 amino acids. From germline, CDR1 is LNHDA and CDR2 SQIVND (reference sequence). CDR3 sequence (DNA): TGTGCCAGTAGCAATACCGGGAGGGCCCCCTACGAGCAGTACTTC. As protein: CASSNTGRAPYEQYF.

This clone has just one count. V is TRBV30 and J is TRBJ1-1; unclear D gene. V lost 3 bases to trimming and J lost 5 bases, with 10 bases between them. The CDR3 is made up of 12 amino acids. Germline assignment: CDR1 GTSNPN and CDR2 SVGIG (reference sequence). CDR3 loop: CAWSGMGTEAFF. DNA of the CDR3: TGTGCCTGGAGCGGGATGGGAACTGAAGCTTTCTTT.

The gene calls are TRBV10-1 and TRBJ2-1; 13 nucleotides line up with TRBD2. Germline V gene data show CDR1 as WNHNN and CDR2 as SYGVQD (reference sequence). This CDR3 is 19 amino acids long. V lost 0 bases and J lost 1; bases outside the gene matches: 6. The CDR3 DNA is TGCGCCAGCAGTGAGTCTGGACTAGCGGGAGTACAATCCTACAATGAGCAGTTCTTC. As protein: CASSESGLAGVQSYNEQFF.

The chain joins TRBV5-6 to TRBJ1-1, with TRBD1 as a possible D gene (5 bases). This CDR3 is built from 12 residues. Germline V gene data show CDR1 as SGHDT and CDR2 as YYEEEE. The V end was cut by 0 bases, the J end by 8 bases, with 8 bases between. CDR3 protein: CASSLAAGEAFF. For the CDR3, the DNA is TGTGCCAGCAGCTTGGCAGCAGGGGAAGCTTTCTTT.

V usage is TRBV30 and J usage is TRBJ2-3; possibly TRBD2 for D (6 bases). V lost 4 bases, J lost 0 bases, and 11 bases lay in between. The CDR3 extends over 14 amino acids. Germline V gene lookup returns CDR1 GTSNPN and CDR2 SVGIG (reference sequence). CDR3 region: CAWISGISTDTQYF. CDR3 nucleotide sequence: TGTGCCTGGATTAGCGGTATTAGCACAGATACGCAGTATTTT.

This clone was detected once. The chain has TRBV7-9 and TRBJ1-1; a weak D match, TRBD1 (5 bases). The CDR3 totals 13 residues. V lost 6 bases and J 1 base, leaving 9 bases between the germline ends. Germline loops: CDR1 SEHNR, CDR2 FQNEAQ (reference sequence). The CDR3 loop reads CASSPGQNTEAFF. The CDR3 DNA follows: TGTGCCAGCAGTCCCGGACAGAACACTGAAGCTTTCTTT.

The V and J genes are TRBV27 and TRBJ2-7; D perhaps matches TRBD1 (5 bases). Germline CDR1 is MNHEY and CDR2 is SMNVEV (reference sequence). There are 15 residues in the CDR3. Deletions cut 1 base from V and 3 bases from J, with 13 bases between. As DNA, the CDR3 is TGTGCCAGCAGTTTATACCGACAGCTGTACTACGAGCAGTACTTC. Its protein is CASSLYRQLYYEQYF.

The V call is TRBV4-2, the J call TRBJ1-4; TRBD1 might be the D (5 bases). Germline V CDR1 and CDR2: LGHNA, YNFKEQ. The V end was cut by 0 bases, the J end by 3 bases, with 8 bases between. CDR3 length: 15 amino acids. The CDR3 DNA sequence: TGTGCCAGCAGCCAAGACAGGGTGTCTAATGAAAAACTGTTTTTT. The encoded protein is CASSQDRVSNEKLFF.

The V and J genes are TRBV30 and TRBJ2-1, with D possibly matching TRBD1 (6 bases). V lost 2 bases and J 1 base, leaving 9 bases between the germline ends. The CDR3 sequence is 14 residues long. Germline CDR1 GTSNPN, CDR2 SVGIG (reference sequence). CDR3 sequence (DNA): TGTGCCTGGAGTTTAGGGGGATCCTACAATGAGCAGTTCTTC. Protein: CAWSLGGSYNEQFF.

This rearrangement joins TRBV9 to TRBJ2-1; 10 nucleotides line up with TRBD2. V lost 3 bases and J lost 9; bases outside the gene matches: 12. Germline CDR1 reads SGDLS; CDR2 reads YYNGEE. This CDR3 region has 16 residues. The CDR3 bases are TGTGCCAGCAGCGCCCACGGGACTAGCGAGTACTCTGAGCAGTTCTTC. This gives the protein CASSAHGTSEYSEQFF.

In DNA, the CDR3 is TGCGCCAGCAGCCTGGGCTCACAGGGAAGCCAGCCCCAGCATTTT. Translated: CASSLGSQGSQPQHF. The V call is TRBV5-1, the J call TRBJ1-5; a possible D gene is TRBD1 (6 bases). The germline gives CDR1 SGHRS, CDR2 YFSETQ. The ends were cut back, 4 bases at V and 7 bases at J, with 18 bases in the middle. The CDR3 covers 15 residues.

V usage is TRBV28 and J usage is TRBJ1-5; D unresolved. The CDR3 runs to 14 residues. Germline lookup yields CDR1 MDHEN and CDR2 SYDVKM. The V gene lost 3 bases and the J gene lost 3 bases, with 9 bases spanning the gap. For the CDR3, the DNA is TGTGCCAGCAGTTTTTATATATCCAATCAGCCCCAGCATTTT. This codes for CASSFYISNQPQHF.

V is TRBV4-3 and J is TRBJ1-1, with D unclear. The length of the CDR3 is 17 residues. The germline V gene has CDR1 LGHNA and CDR2 YSLEER. V was pared by 0 bases and J by 5 bases, with 19 bases between. This CDR3 is CASSQDFIETARTEAFF. CDR3 sequence (DNA): TGCGCCAGCAGCCAAGATTTCATCGAGACTGCGAGAACTGAAGCTTTCTTT.

This sequence joins TRBV19 and TRBJ2-3, with D perhaps matching TRBD1 (6 bases). The CDR3 is made up of 15 amino acids. V lost 6 bases to trimming and J lost 4 bases, with 17 bases between them. From germline, CDR1 is LNHDA and CDR2 SQIVND (reference sequence). In nucleotides, the CDR3 is TGTGCCAGTAGCCAGCAGGGGCCCCCGTCAGATACGCAGTATTTT. Translated: CASSQQGPPSDTQYF.

This chain uses TRBV28 with TRBJ1-5; the D gene is possibly TRBD1 (6 bases). The CDR3 spans 15 residues. CDR1 MDHEN and CDR2 SYDVKM come from the germline V gene. V lost 2 bases and J lost 7, with 15 bases in between. The CDR3 loop reads CASSLTPGGGQPQHF. The CDR3, as DNA: TGTGCCAGCAGTTTAACTCCGGGGGGCGGACAGCCCCAGCATTTT.

The chain employs TRBV30 and TRBJ2-1; D is uncertain. V lost 0 bases and J lost 7, with 10 bases in between. The CDR3 covers 13 residues. Germline CDR1 is GTSNPN and CDR2 is SVGIG (reference sequence). CDR3 sequence (DNA): TGTGCCTGGAGTGTAGCCGTAAGTAATGAGCAGTTCTTC. It yields the protein CAWSVAVSNEQFF.

The genes are TRBV2 and TRBJ1-5, with D maybe TRBD1 (6 bases). The CDR3 is 15 residues long. Trimming took off 3 bases at V and 3 bases at J, with 12 bases between the two ends. The germline CDR1 and CDR2 sequences are SNHLY and FYNNEI. The CDR3 DNA follows: TGTGCCAGCAGTGATGGGGGCCCTATCAATCAGCCCCAGCATTTT. Encoded protein: CASSDGGPINQPQHF.